This T cell receptor beta chain was identified in a study of cytomegalovirus exposure and HLA in healthy donors. Study outcomes and limitations: One later analysis, an examination of the roughly 130 validation repertoires, found that first-cohort TCR clusters tended to co-occur in them.

Data came from immunoSEQ multiplex PCR; TCRdb stores just in-frame clones and leaves some out. The sample lists some 140,000 clones; just over 85% were seen once. V dropped 2 bases and J dropped 0 bases, with 9 bases sitting between them. The CDR3 totals 15 residues. The germline gives CDR1 MNHEY, CDR2 SVGAGI. For this clone: What it recognizes is unknown.

The receptor was derived from a human donor in good health. Sequences were obtained from PBMCs. The chain has TRBV6-5 and TRBJ2-3; D uncertain. CDR3 residues: CASSYQVSSTDTQYF. In nucleotides, the CDR3 is TGTGCCAGCAGTTACCAGGTCTCTAGCACAGATACGCAGTATTTT.